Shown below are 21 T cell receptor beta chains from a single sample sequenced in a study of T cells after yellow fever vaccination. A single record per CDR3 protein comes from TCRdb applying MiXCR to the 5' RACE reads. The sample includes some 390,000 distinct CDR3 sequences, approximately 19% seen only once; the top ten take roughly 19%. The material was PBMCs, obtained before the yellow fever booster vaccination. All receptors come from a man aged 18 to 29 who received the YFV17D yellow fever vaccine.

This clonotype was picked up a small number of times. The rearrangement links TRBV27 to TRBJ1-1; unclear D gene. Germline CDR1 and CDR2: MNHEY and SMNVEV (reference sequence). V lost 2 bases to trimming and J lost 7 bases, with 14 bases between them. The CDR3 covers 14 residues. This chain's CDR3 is CASSLSVVGFEAFF. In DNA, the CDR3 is TGTGCCAGCAGTTTAAGTGTGGTGGGATTTGAAGCTTTCTTT.

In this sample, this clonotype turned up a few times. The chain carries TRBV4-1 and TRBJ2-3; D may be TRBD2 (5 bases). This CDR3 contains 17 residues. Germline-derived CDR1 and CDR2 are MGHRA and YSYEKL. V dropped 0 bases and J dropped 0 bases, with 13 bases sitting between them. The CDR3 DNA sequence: TGCGCCAGCAGCCAAGATAGGCTAGCTGATAGCACAGATACGCAGTATTTT. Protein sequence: CASSQDRLADSTDTQYF.

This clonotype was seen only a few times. CDR3 region: CSAYSAGYTDTQYF. The CDR3 nucleotides read TGCAGTGCTTATAGCGCGGGTTACACAGATACGCAGTATTTT. The chain combines TRBV20-1 with TRBJ2-3, with a tentative D call TRBD2 (5 bases). The germline gives CDR1 DFQATT, CDR2 SNEGSKA (reference sequence). Trimming stripped 5 bases from V and 2 bases from J, with 14 bases between. The CDR3 contains 14 residues.

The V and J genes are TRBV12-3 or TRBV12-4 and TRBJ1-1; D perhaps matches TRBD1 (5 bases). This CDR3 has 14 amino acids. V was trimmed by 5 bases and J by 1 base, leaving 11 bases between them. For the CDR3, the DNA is TGTGCCAGCAGTAAGGGACTGGCGAACACTGAAGCTTTCTTT. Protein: CASSKGLANTEAFF.

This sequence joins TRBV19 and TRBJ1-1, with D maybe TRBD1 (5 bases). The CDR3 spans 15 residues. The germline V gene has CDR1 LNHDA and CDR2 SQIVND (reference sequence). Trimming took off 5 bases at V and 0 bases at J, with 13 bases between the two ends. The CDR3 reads CASSAPGGVNTEAFF. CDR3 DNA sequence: TGTGCCAGTAGTGCCCCGGGGGGGGTGAACACTGAAGCTTTCTTT. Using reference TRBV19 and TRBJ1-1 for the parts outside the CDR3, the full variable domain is DGGITQSPKYLFRKEGQNVTLSCEQNLNHDAMYWYRQDPGQGLRLIYYSQIVNDFQKGDIAEGYSVSREKKESFPLTVTSAQKNPTAFYLCASSAPGGVNTEAFFGQGTRLTVV.

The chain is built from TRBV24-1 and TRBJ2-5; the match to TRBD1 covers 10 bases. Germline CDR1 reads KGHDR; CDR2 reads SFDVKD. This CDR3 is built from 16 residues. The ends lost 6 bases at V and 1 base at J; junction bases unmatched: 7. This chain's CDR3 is CATSHAGTGVQETQYF. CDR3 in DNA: TGTGCCACCAGTCACGCCGGGACAGGGGTCCAAGAGACCCAGTACTTC.

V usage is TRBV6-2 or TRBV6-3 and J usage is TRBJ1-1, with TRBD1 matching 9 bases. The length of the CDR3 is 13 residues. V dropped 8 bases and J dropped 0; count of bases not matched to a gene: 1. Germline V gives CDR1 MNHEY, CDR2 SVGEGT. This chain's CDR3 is CASGTGMNTEAFF. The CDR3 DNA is TGTGCCAGCGGGACAGGGATGAACACTGAAGCTTTCTTT.

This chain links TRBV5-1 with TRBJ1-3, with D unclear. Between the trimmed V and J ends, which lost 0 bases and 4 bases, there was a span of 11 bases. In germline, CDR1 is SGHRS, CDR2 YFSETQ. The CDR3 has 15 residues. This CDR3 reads CASSLEGQLGNTIYF. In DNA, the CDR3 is TGCGCCAGCAGCTTGGAGGGCCAACTAGGAAACACCATATATTTT.

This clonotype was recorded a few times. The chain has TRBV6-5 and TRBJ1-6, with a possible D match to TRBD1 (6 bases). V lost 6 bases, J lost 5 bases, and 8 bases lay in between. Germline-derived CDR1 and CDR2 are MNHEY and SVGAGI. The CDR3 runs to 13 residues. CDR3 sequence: CASSRGNNSPLHF. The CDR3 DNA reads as TGTGCCAGCAGCAGGGGTAATAATTCACCCCTCCACTTT.

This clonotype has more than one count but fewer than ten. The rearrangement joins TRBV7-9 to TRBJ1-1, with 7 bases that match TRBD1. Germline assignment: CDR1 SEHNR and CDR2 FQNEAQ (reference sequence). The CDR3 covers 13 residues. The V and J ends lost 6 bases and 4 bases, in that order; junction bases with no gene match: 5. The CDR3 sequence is CASRTGSGTEAFF. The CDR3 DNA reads TGTGCCAGCAGGACAGGGTCTGGCACTGAAGCTTTCTTT.

CDR3 amino acids: CASSEFFGTDTQYF. CDR3 sequence (DNA): TGTGCCAGCAGTGAATTTTTCGGAACAGATACGCAGTATTTT. The V and J genes are TRBV25-1 and TRBJ2-3; D gene unclear. Trimming shortened V by 1 base and J by 3 bases, and 8 bases separated the two germline ends. The CDR3 sequence is 14 residues long. Germline V lookup: CDR1 MGHDK, CDR2 SYGVNS. The full variable domain, completed using reference TRBV25-1 and TRBJ2-3, is EADIYQTPRYLVIGTGKKITLECSQTMGHDKMYWYQQDPGMELHLIHYSYGVNSTEKGDLSSESTVSRIRTEHFPLTLESARPSHTSQYLCASSEFFGTDTQYFGPGTRLTVL.

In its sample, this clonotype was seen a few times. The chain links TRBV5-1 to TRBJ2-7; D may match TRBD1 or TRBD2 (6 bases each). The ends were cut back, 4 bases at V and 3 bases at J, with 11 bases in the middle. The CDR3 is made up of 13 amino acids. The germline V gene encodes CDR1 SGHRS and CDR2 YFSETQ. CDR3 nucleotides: TGCGCCAGCAGCCCTGGAGGGGGCTACGAGCAGTACGTC. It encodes CASSPGGGYEQYV.

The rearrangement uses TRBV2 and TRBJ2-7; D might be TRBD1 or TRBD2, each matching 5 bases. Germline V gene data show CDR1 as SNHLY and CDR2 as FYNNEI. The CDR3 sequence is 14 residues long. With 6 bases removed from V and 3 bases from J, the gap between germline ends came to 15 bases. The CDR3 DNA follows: TGTGCCAGCAGAACCGGGACCTTAGTCTACGAGCAGTACTTC. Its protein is CASRTGTLVYEQYF.

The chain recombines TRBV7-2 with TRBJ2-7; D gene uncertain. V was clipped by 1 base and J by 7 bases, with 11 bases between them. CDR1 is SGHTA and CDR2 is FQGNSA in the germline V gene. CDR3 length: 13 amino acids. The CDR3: CASSLVLQPEQYF. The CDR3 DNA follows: TGTGCCAGCAGCTTAGTGTTACAGCCGGAGCAGTACTTC.

This CDR3 is CASSLSASGGGETQYF. In DNA form, the CDR3 reads TGTGCCAGCAGCTTATCTGCTAGCGGGGGAGGTGAGACCCAGTACTTC. The rearrangement links TRBV7-2 to TRBJ2-5; TRBD2 aligns across 10 bases. V trimming: 2 bases; J trimming: 5 bases; junction bases outside the gene matches: 8. From germline, CDR1 is SGHTA and CDR2 FQGNSA. The CDR3 has 16 amino acids.

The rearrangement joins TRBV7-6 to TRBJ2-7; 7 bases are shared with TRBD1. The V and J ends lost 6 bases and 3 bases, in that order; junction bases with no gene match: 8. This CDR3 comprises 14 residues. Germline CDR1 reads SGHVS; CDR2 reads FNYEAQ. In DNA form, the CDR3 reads TGTGCCAGCAGAAAACCGGGACAGTTCTACGAGCAGTACGTC. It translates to CASRKPGQFYEQYV.

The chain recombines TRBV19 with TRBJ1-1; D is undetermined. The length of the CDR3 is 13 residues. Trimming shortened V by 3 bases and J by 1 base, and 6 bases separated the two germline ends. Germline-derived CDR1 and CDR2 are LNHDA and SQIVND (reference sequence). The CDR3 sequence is CASSMGANTEAFF. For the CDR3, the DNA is TGTGCCAGTAGTATGGGAGCGAACACTGAAGCTTTCTTT.

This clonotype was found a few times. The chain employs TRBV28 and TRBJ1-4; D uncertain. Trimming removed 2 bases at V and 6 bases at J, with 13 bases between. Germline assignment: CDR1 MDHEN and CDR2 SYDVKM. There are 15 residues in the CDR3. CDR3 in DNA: TGTGCCAGCAGTTTAACACCTTCGGGAGATGAAAAACTGTTTTTT. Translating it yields CASSLTPSGDEKLFF.

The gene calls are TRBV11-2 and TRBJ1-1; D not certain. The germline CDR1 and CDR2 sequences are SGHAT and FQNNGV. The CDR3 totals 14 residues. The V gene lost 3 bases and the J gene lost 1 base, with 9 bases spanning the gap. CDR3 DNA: TGTGCCAGCAGCTTTATTCAGAAGAACACTGAAGCTTTCTTT. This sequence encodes CASSFIQKNTEAFF.

CDR3 sequence (DNA): TGTGCCACCGCTGGGTTTCAGGTTCTACCTTACGAGCAGTACTTC. It yields the protein CATAGFQVLPYEQYF. The chain is built from TRBV24-1 and TRBJ2-7; D gene uncertain. The CDR3 totals 15 residues. Germline V CDR1 and CDR2: KGHDR, SFDVKD. V was pared by 9 bases and J by 4 bases, with 21 bases between.

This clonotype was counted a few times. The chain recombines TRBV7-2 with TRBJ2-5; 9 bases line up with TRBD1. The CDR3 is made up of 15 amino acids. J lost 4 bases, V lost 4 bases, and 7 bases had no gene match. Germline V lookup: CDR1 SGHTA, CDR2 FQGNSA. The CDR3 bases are TGTGCCAGCAGCTACGGCGGGACAGGGCCAGAGACCCAGTACTTC. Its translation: CASSYGGTGPETQYF. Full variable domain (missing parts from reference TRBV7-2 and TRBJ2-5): GAGVSQSPSNKVTEKGKDVELRCDPISGHTALYWYRQSLGQGLEFLIYFQGNSAPDKSGLPSDRFSAERTGGSVSTLTIQRTQQEDSAVYLCASSYGGTGPETQYFGPGTRLLVL.